These T cell receptor beta chains were read from a single sample in a study of siplizumab effects on memory and regulatory T cells. The assay was immunoSEQ multiplex PCR, and TCRdb's table has in-frame clones only and misses some. The sample yields 87,000 or so clones, 94% seen once. Sequencing was carried out using non-Treg CD4+ T cells sorted from blood. All receptors derive from a human donor in good health. CDR3s include the opening cysteine and the closing phenylalanine or tryptophan. The D gene is left open where the match is weak. A clone size is listed for some rows: how often the clone was seen (once, few, many), or a class if it is expanded.

clone_size: NA
d_call: NA
j_call: TRBJ1-3
v_call: TRBV14
cdr3_nt: TGTGCCAGCAGCCACGTACAGCTAGCCTTGGGAAACACCATATATTTT
cdr3_aa: CASSHVQLALGNTIYF

clone_size: NA
d_call: NA
j_call: TRBJ1-1
v_call: TRBV5-6
cdr3_nt: TGTGCCAGCAACGATGGTTGGCCCATGGACACTGAAGCTTTCTTT
cdr3_aa: CASNDGWPMDTEAFF

clone_size: NA
d_call: TRBD2
j_call: TRBJ2-7
v_call: TRBV19
cdr3_nt: TGTGCCACGCTAGCGGACACCTACGAGCAGTACTTC
cdr3_aa: CATLADTYEQYF

clone_size: NA
d_call: NA
j_call: TRBJ2-2
v_call: TRBV18
cdr3_nt: TGTGCCAGCTCACCAATGACAGTGAACACCGGGGAGCTGTTTTTT
cdr3_aa: CASSPMTVNTGELFF

clone_size: NA
d_call: NA
j_call: TRBJ1-5
v_call: TRBV30
cdr3_nt: TGTGCCTGGAGTGTAGAGGGGGATCAGCCCCAGCATTTT
cdr3_aa: CAWSVEGDQPQHF

clone_size: once
d_call: NA
j_call: TRBJ2-5
v_call: TRBV5-4
cdr3_nt: TGTGCCAGCAGCTTGACCGGGGCAGAAGAGACCCAGTACTTC
cdr3_aa: CASSLTGAEETQYF

clone_size: NA
d_call: NA
j_call: TRBJ1-1
v_call: TRBV11-2
cdr3_nt: TGTGCCAGCAGCTTAGTGGGGGGGGCCGTAAGGGCTTACACTGAAGCTTTCTTT
cdr3_aa: CASSLVGGAVRAYTEAFF

clone_size: NA
d_call: NA
j_call: TRBJ2-5
v_call: TRBV29-1
cdr3_nt: TGCAGCGTTGCCCCCGGGGAGACCCAGTACTTC
cdr3_aa: CSVAPGETQYF

clone_size: NA
d_call: NA
j_call: TRBJ1-2
v_call: TRBV13
cdr3_nt: TGTGCCAGCAGCGCACTCGACAGACCTAACTATGGCTACACCTTC
cdr3_aa: CASSALDRPNYGYTF

clone_size: NA
d_call: NA
j_call: TRBJ2-2
v_call: TRBV7-2
cdr3_nt: TGTGCCAGCAGCTTAGTCACCGGGGAGCTGTTTTTT
cdr3_aa: CASSLVTGELFF

clone_size: NA
d_call: NA
j_call: TRBJ1-6
v_call: TRBV6-1
cdr3_nt: TGTGCCGGCGCGCCTTCACCCCTCCACTTT
cdr3_aa: CAGAPSPLHF

clone_size: NA
d_call: NA
j_call: TRBJ1-5
v_call: TRBV5-6
cdr3_nt: TGTGCCAGCAGCCCGCGGGGGGGAGCGGGCAATCAGCCCCAGCATTTT
cdr3_aa: CASSPRGGAGNQPQHF

clone_size: once
d_call: TRBD1
j_call: TRBJ2-7
v_call: TRBV19
cdr3_nt: TGTGCCAGTAGTCGGGGACAGGGTGCTTACGAGCAGTACTTC
cdr3_aa: CASSRGQGAYEQYF

clone_size: NA
d_call: NA
j_call: TRBJ2-2
v_call: TRBV19
cdr3_nt: TGTGCCAGTAGTATCGAAACAGGGAGGAGGGGGGAGCTGTTTTTT
cdr3_aa: CASSIETGRRGELFF

clone_size: NA
d_call: NA
j_call: TRBJ1-1
v_call: TRBV9
cdr3_nt: TGTGCCAGCAGCGCCAATCTCGGGACCTCGAACACTGAAGCTTTCTTT
cdr3_aa: CASSANLGTSNTEAFF

clone_size: NA
d_call: NA
j_call: TRBJ2-7
v_call: TRBV9
cdr3_nt: TGTGCCAGCAGCGTAGGACCCCGGGGGAGCTCCTACGAGCAGTACTTC
cdr3_aa: CASSVGPRGSSYEQYF

clone_size: NA
d_call: NA
j_call: TRBJ1-2
v_call: TRBV10-3
cdr3_nt: TGTGCCATCAGTGAGGGGGCAGCAAACTATGGCTACACCTTC
cdr3_aa: CAISEGAANYGYTF

clone_size: NA
d_call: NA
j_call: TRBJ2-5
v_call: TRBV19
cdr3_nt: TGTGCCAGTAGTATCGAAGGGCTGGGGGAGACCCAGTACTTC
cdr3_aa: CASSIEGLGETQYF

clone_size: NA
d_call: TRBD2
j_call: TRBJ2-7
v_call: TRBV5-4
cdr3_nt: TGTGCCAGCAGTCTATATCTGGGACTAGCGGGGTCCTACGAGCAGTACTTC
cdr3_aa: CASSLYLGLAGSYEQYF

clone_size: NA
d_call: NA
j_call: TRBJ2-1
v_call: TRBV5-1
cdr3_nt: TGCGCCAGCAGCTTGCCACCCTTATCCAGTGAGCAGTTCTTC
cdr3_aa: CASSLPPLSSEQFF

clone_size: few
d_call: TRBD1
j_call: TRBJ1-1
v_call: TRBV5-1
cdr3_nt: TGCGCCAGCAGCGCCGGGACAGGGAACACTGAAGCTTTCTTT
cdr3_aa: CASSAGTGNTEAFF

clone_size: NA
d_call: NA
j_call: TRBJ1-4
v_call: TRBV30
cdr3_nt: TGTGCCGGCGATGGAGCTAATGAAAAACTGTTTTTT
cdr3_aa: CAGDGANEKLFF

clone_size: NA
d_call: TRBD1
j_call: TRBJ1-6
v_call: TRBV7-7
cdr3_nt: TGTGCTAGCAGTTTCAGGACAGGGTTGAGTTCACCCCTCCACTTT
cdr3_aa: CASSFRTGLSSPLHF